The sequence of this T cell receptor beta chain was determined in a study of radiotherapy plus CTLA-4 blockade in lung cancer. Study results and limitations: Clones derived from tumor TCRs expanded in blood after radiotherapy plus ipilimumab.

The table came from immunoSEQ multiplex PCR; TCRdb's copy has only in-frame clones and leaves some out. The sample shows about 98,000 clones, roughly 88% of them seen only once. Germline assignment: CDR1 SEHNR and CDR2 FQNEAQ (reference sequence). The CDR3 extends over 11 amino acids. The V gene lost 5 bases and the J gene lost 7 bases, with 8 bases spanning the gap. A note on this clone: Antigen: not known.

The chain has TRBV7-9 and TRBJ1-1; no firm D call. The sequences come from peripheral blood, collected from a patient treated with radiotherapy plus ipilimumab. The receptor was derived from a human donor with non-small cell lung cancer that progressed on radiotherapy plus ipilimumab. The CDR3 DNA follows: TGTGCCAGCAGCGAACAAGGTGAAGCTTTCTTT. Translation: CASSEQGEAFF.